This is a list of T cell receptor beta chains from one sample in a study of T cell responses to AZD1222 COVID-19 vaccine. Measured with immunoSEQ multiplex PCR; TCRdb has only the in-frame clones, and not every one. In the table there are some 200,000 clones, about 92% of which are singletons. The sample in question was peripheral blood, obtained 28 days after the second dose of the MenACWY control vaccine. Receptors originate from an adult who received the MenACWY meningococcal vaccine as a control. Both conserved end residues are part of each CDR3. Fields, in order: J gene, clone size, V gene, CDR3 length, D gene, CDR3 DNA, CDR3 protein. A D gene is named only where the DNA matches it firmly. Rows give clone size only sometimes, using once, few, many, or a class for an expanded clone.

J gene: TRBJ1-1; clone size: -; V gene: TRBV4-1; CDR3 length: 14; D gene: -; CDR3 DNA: TGCGCCAGCAGCCAACTACTGATGGGGGGGAGTGCTTTCTTT; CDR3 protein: CASSQLLMGGSAFF
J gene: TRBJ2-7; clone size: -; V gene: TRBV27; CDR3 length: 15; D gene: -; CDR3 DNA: TGTGCCAGCAGTTTATCGTCACCCAGGGGGGACGAGCAGTACTTC; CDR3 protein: CASSLSSPRGDEQYF
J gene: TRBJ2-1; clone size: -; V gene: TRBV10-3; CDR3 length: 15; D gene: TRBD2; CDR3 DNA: TGTGCCATCAGAGCTACTAGCGACTCCTACAATGAGCAGTTCTTC; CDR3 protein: CAIRATSDSYNEQFF
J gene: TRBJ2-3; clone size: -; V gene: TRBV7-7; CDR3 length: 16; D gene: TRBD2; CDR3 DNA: TGTGCTAGCAGCTCCAACGTGGGACTAGGCACAGATACGCAGTATTTT; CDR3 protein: CASSSNVGLGTDTQYF
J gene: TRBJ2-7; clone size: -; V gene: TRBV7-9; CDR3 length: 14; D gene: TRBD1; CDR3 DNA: TGTGCCAGCAGCTTTGGGACAGGGGGTAGGGAGCAGTACTTC; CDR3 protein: CASSFGTGGREQYF
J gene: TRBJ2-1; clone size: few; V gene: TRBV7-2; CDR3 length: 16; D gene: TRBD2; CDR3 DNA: TGTGCCAGCAGCACCACTCCGGGACTAGCGGGCAATGAGCAGTTCTTC; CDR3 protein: CASSTTPGLAGNEQFF
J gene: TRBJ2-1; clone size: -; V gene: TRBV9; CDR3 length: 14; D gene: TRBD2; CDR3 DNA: TGTGCCAGCAGCGTACGGGGGGGTTACAATGAGCAGTTCTTC; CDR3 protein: CASSVRGGYNEQFF
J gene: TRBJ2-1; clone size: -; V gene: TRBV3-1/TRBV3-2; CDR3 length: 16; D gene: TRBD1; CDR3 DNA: TGTGCCAGCAGCCAATATGGGGCGAGGGGGCAGGGTGAGCAGTTCTTC; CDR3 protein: CASSQYGARGQGEQFF
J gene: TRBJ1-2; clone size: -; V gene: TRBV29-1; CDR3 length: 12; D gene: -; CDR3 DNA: TGCAGCGTTGCTGACCTACTCTATGGCTACACCTTC; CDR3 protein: CSVADLLYGYTF
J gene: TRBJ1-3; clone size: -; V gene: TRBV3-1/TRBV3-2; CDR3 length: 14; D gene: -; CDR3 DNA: TGTGCCAGCAGCCAAGATGTATCTGGAAACACCATATATTTT; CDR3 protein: CASSQDVSGNTIYF
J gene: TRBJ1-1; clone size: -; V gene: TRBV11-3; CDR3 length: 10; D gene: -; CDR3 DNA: TGTGCCACCTCGGATAGTGAAGCTTTCTTT; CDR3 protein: CATSDSEAFF
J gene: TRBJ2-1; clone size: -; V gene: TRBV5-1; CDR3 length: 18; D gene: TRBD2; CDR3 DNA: TGCGCCAGCAGCTCTCCGGGACTAGCGGGAGGGCTTAGGGATGAGCAGTTCTTC; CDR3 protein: CASSSPGLAGGLRDEQFF
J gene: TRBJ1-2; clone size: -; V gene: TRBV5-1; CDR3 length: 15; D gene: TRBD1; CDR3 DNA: TGCGCCAGCAGCCCGAAACTGACAGGGAACTATGGCTACACCTTC; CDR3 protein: CASSPKLTGNYGYTF
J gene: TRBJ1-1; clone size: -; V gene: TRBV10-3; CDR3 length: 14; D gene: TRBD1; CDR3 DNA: TGTGCCATCACCAACGACAGGGGCGGCACTGAAGCTTTCTTT; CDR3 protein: CAITNDRGGTEAFF
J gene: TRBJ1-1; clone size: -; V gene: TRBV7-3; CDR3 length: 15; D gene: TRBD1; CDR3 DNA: TGTGCCAGCAGCCCGCGGACAGGGAGGGTCACTGAAGCTTTCTTT; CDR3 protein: CASSPRTGRVTEAFF
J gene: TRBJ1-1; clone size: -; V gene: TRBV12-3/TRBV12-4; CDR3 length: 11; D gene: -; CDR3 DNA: TGTGCCAGCAGTTTAGGAACTGAAGCTTTCTTT; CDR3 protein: CASSLGTEAFF
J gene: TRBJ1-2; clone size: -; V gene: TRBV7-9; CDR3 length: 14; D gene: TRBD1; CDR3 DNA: TGTGCCAGCAGCTTAGGGCAGGGGGCGAGTGGCTACACCTTC; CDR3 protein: CASSLGQGASGYTF
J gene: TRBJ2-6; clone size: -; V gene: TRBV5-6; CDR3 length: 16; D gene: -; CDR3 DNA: TGTGCCAGCAGCCTCTTCGATGGAGCCGGGGCCAACGTCCTGACTTTC; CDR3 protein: CASSLFDGAGANVLTF
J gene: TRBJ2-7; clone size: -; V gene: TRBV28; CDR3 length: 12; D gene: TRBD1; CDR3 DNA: TGTGCCAGCAGTTTAGAGACAGGGCCGCAGTACTTC; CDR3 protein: CASSLETGPQYF
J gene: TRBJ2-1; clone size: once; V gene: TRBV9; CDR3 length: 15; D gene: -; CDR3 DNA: TGTGCCAGCAGCGTAGCGGCGGGCCTATACAATGAGCAGTTCTTC; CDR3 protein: CASSVAAGLYNEQFF
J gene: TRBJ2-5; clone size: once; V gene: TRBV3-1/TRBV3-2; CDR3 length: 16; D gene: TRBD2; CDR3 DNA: TGTGCCAGCAGTAGGACTAGCGGGAGTCGAAGTGAGACCCAGTACTTC; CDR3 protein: CASSRTSGSRSETQYF
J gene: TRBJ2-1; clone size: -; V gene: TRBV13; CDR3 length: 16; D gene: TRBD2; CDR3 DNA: TGTGCCAGCAGCAGAGGACTAGCGGGATCTTACAATGAGCAGTTCTTC; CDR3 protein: CASSRGLAGSYNEQFF
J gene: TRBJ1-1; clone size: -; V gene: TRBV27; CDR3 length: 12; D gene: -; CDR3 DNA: TGTGCCAGCAGGACAACAGGCACTGAAGCTTTCTTT; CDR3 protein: CASRTTGTEAFF
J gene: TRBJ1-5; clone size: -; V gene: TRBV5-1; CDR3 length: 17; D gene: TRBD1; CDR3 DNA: TGCGCCAGCAGCTTGGAGGTATTGGGGACAGGGGGTCAGCCCCAGCATTTT; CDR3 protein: CASSLEVLGTGGQPQHF
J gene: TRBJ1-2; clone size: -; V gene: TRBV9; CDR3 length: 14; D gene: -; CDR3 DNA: TGTGCCAGCAGCCCCAACCCAGCTAACTATGGCTACACCTTC; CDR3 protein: CASSPNPANYGYTF
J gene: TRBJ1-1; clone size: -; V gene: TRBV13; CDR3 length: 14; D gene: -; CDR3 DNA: TGTGCCAGCAGCTCAACGAGGGAGAACACTGAAGCTTTCTTT; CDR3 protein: CASSSTRENTEAFF
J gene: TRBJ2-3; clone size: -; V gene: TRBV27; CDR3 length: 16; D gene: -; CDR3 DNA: TGTGCCAGCAGTTTAAGGCGACAGTACGGCACAGATACGCAGTATTTT; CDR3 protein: CASSLRRQYGTDTQYF
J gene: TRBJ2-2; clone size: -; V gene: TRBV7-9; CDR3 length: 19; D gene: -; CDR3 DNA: TGTGCCAGCAGCTCAACAACGGAAGGGCCCTCCCCGGGAAGCGGGGAGCTGTTTTTT; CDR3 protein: CASSSTTEGPSPGSGELFF
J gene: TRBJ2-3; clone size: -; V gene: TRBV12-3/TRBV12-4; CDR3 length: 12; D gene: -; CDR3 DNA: TGTGCCAGCAGGGGCGACTTGGATACGCAGTATTTT; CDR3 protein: CASRGDLDTQYF
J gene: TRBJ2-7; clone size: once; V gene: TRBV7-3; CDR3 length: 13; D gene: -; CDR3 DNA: TGTGCCAGCAGCTCTGTGGGGTTGGACGAGCAGTACTTC; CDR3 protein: CASSSVGLDEQYF
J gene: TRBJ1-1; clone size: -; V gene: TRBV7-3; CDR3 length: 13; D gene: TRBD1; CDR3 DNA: TGTGCCAGCAGCTGGAATGGACAGGGAGAAGCTTTCTTT; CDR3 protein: CASSWNGQGEAFF
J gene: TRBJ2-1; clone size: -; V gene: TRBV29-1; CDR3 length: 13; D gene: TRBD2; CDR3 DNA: TGCAGCGTTATAGTAGCGGGAGGCAATGAGCAGTTCTTC; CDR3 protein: CSVIVAGGNEQFF
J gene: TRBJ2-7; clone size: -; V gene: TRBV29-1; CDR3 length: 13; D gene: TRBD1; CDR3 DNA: TGCAGCGTTGAAGGACAGGGGGCTTACGAGCAGTACTTC; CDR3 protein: CSVEGQGAYEQYF
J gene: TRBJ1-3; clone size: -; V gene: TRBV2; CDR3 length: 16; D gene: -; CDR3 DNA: TGTGCCAGCAGTAAAGGAAAGGGAGGCTCTGGAAACACCATATATTTT; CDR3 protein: CASSKGKGGSGNTIYF
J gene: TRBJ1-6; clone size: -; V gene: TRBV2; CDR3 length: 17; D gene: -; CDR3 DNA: TGTGCCAGCGACCCGGACAGCCCTGGTCGCTATAATTCACCCCTCCACTTT; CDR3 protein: CASDPDSPGRYNSPLHF
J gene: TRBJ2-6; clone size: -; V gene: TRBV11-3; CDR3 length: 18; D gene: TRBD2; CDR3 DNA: TGTGCCAGCAGCTTAGGGACTAGCGGTCGCTCTGGGGCCAACGTCCTGACTTTC; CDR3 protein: CASSLGTSGRSGANVLTF
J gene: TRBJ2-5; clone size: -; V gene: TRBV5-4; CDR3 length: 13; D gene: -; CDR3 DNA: TGTGCCAGCAGCCCCGGGACCCAAGAGACCCAGTACTTC; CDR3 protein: CASSPGTQETQYF
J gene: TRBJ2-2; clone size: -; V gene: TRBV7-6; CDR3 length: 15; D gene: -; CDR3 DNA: TGTGCCAGCAGCTTAGCTGGAGAGTTCACCGGGGAGCTGTTTTTT; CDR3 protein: CASSLAGEFTGELFF
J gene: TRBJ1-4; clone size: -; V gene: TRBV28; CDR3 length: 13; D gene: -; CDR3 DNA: TGTGCCAGCAGTGATGGGAGGGGTGAAAAACTGTTTTTT; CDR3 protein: CASSDGRGEKLFF
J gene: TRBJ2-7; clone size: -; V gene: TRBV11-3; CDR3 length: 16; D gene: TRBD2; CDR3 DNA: TGTGCCAGCAGCTTGGAAGCGGGATCTAGCTCCTACGAGCAGTACTTC; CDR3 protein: CASSLEAGSSSYEQYF